These 6 T cell receptor beta chains were all obtained from the same sample, sequenced in a study of T cells after yellow fever vaccination. TCRdb independently ran MiXCR on the 5' RACE reads; one entry per CDR3 protein. Found here are around 320,000 distinct CDR3 sequences, 7.5% to 9% of them singletons; the top ten hold about 3.5%. The starting material was CD4+ T cells sorted from PBMCs, obtained 5 days after the yellow fever booster vaccination. These receptors were obtained from a man between 18 and 29 years old who received the YFV17D yellow fever vaccine.

The chain couples TRBV7-3 to TRBJ2-3, with 9 bases that match TRBD2. Germline values: CDR1 SGHTA, CDR2 FQGTGA. V was pared by 5 bases and J by 4 bases, with 16 bases of the junction left unmatched. There are 18 residues in the CDR3. The CDR3 sequence: CASSLRRASGDIADTQYF. The CDR3 DNA reads as TGTGCCAGCAGCCTACGACGCGCTAGCGGGGATATTGCAGATACGCAGTATTTT.

The chain has TRBV7-2 and TRBJ2-1, with 11 bases lining up with TRBD1. The CDR3 runs 16 residues. The V gene end was trimmed by 0 bases and the J gene end by 8 bases; junction bases not matched to a gene: 6. Germline V gene lookup returns CDR1 SGHTA and CDR2 FQGNSA. The CDR3 loop reads CASSLAVDRGQYEQFF. CDR3 DNA sequence: TGTGCCAGCAGCTTAGCCGTGGACAGGGGGCAGTATGAGCAGTTCTTC.

The chain combines TRBV2 with TRBJ2-3, with a tentative D call TRBD2 (5 bases). Germline-derived CDR1 and CDR2 are SNHLY and FYNNEI. The CDR3 sequence is 14 residues long. The V gene lost 6 bases and the J gene lost 4 bases, with 14 bases spanning the gap. DNA of the CDR3: TGTGCCAGCAGGTTGGCGGAGGACGCAGATACGCAGTATTTT. As protein: CASRLAEDADTQYF.

The J gene is TRBJ2-5, the V gene TRBV6-1, with D perhaps TRBD2 (6 bases). V dropped 3 bases and J dropped 1 base, with 9 bases sitting between them. The CDR3 has 14 amino acids. The germline CDR1 and CDR2 sequences are MNHNS and SASEGT. CDR3 residues: CASSDWGVQETQYF. Written as DNA, the CDR3 is TGTGCCAGCAGTGATTGGGGGGTCCAAGAGACCCAGTACTTC.

This clonotype was seen only a few times. V and J are TRBV4-1 and TRBJ1-3; D perhaps matches TRBD1 (5 bases). The CDR3 contains 20 residues. Germline assignment: CDR1 MGHRA and CDR2 YSYEKL. V was pared by 1 base and J by 5 bases, with 27 bases between. CDR3 nucleotide sequence: TGCGCCAGCAGCCAAGCTAAGGCGGCCAGGGAATATTTTGTAAGAAACACCATATATTTT. Its translation: CASSQAKAAREYFVRNTIYF.

This rearrangement joins TRBV7-8 to TRBJ2-3; a possible D gene is TRBD2 (6 bases). The CDR3 is made up of 15 amino acids. V was cut by 5 bases and J by 4 bases, with 16 bases left in between. From germline, CDR1 is SGHVS and CDR2 FQNEAQ. The CDR3 bases are TGTGCCAGCAGCCAAAGGAGGGTTGGATCAGATACGCAGTATTTT. Encoded protein: CASSQRRVGSDTQYF.